This TCR beta chain stems from a study of blood T cell repertoires in COVID-19. Overall study context: COVID-19 samples, acute and convalescent, were from the United States, Italy and Spain. PBMCs, B-cell-depleted T cells, or T cells were the source of the cDNA or gDNA that made up the material.

Original methodology: Amplifying reference gene primers gave estimates of nucleated cell counts. Clones were read by immunoSEQ multiplex PCR, and TCRdb kept only the in-frame ones, dropping some. That table furnishes V, J and clone size, whereas the DNA furnished D and trimming. Of 250,000 to 300,000 clones listed, approximately 90% were seen once; the top ten hold about 3%. The CDR3 totals 16 residues. Trimming cost V 4 bases and J 0 bases; bases outside gene matches: 6. Germline V lookup: CDR1 MNHEY, CDR2 SVGEGT. The origin of this receptor is a woman aged 25 to 39 with active or convalescent COVID-19. The chain uses TRBV6-2 or TRBV6-3 and TRBJ2-1, with 7 bases fitting TRBD1. Sequenced input: peripheral blood. The CDR3, as DNA: TGTGCCAGCAGTTTTAGGGACAGAAGCTCCTACAATGAGCAGTTCTTC. The encoded protein is CASSFRDRSSYNEQFF.